The next 31 T cell receptor beta chains were all read from a single sample in a study of blood T cell repertoires in COVID-19. This table comes from immunoSEQ multiplex PCR, and its TCRdb copy is limited to in-frame clones, with some not included. The sample has some 350,000 clones, about 88% seen once. Source material: peripheral blood. Receptor source: a woman in her seventies with COVID-19, enrolled during active disease.

The chain has TRBV6-5 and TRBJ2-3; perhaps TRBD1 as D (5 bases). CDR3 length: 14 amino acids. CDR1 is MNHEY, CDR2 SVGAGI, per germline. The V and J ends lost 2 bases and 4 bases respectively, with 10 bases between them. CDR3 residues: CASSYGAISDTQYF. In DNA form, the CDR3 reads TGTGCCAGCAGTTACGGGGCCATATCAGATACGCAGTATTTT.

V and J are TRBV7-6 and TRBJ1-1, with TRBD1 matching 7 bases. The trim removed 2 bases at V and 5 bases at J, leaving 14 bases unmatched. There are 17 residues in the CDR3. Germline CDR1 and CDR2: SGHVS and FNYEAQ. The DNA of the CDR3 is TGTGCCAGCAGCTTATTTGAAGGGGGCGAAGGTGAGACTGAAGCTTTCTTT. This encodes CASSLFEGGEGETEAFF.

The rearrangement joins TRBV4-1 to TRBJ2-7; 7 nucleotides match TRBD1. This CDR3 comprises 16 residues. CDR1 is MGHRA, CDR2 YSYEKL, per germline. V lost 4 bases, J lost 4 bases, and 13 bases stayed unmatched. The CDR3 DNA is TGCGCCAGCAGCCTCTACTCAGGGGGTACATCTTACGAGCAGTACTTC. Its protein is CASSLYSGGTSYEQYF.

The V gene is TRBV7-9, the J gene TRBJ2-7; 11 bases fit TRBD1. The V gene end was trimmed by 4 bases and the J gene end by 4 bases; junction bases not matched to a gene: 6. This CDR3 is 15 amino acids long. Germline V lookup: CDR1 SEHNR, CDR2 FQNEAQ (reference sequence). In DNA form, the CDR3 reads TGTGCCAGCAGCTCTGGACAGGGGGCGGTATACGAGCAGTACTTC. Its protein product is CASSSGQGAVYEQYF.

This clone turned up a few times. The chain joins TRBV18 to TRBJ1-2; possibly TRBD1 for D (5 bases). The CDR3 is 14 amino acids. The ends were cut back, 3 bases at V and 2 bases at J, with 10 bases in the middle. The germline V gene has CDR1 KGHSH and CDR2 LQKENI. The CDR3 sequence is CASSPLQGNYGYTF. The CDR3 DNA is TGTGCCAGCTCACCCCTTCAGGGAAACTATGGCTACACCTTC.

The gene calls are TRBV24-1 and TRBJ2-1, with 10 bases matching TRBD1. The trim removed 3 bases at V and 8 bases at J, leaving 6 bases unmatched. Germline V lookup: CDR1 KGHDR, CDR2 SFDVKD. This CDR3 comprises 15 residues. In nucleotides, the CDR3 is TGTGCCACCAGTGATCCCGGACAGGGGGGGGATGAGCAGTTCTTC. Protein product: CATSDPGQGGDEQFF.

This chain links TRBV9 with TRBJ2-3; possibly TRBD2 for D (6 bases). Germline-derived CDR1 and CDR2 are SGDLS and YYNGEE. CDR3 length: 15 amino acids. Trimming removed 4 bases from V and 2 bases from J, with 14 bases in between. In DNA, the CDR3 is TGTGCCAGCAGCCCCCGGACTACTCACACAGATACGCAGTATTTT. Protein sequence: CASSPRTTHTDTQYF.

V and J are TRBV12-3 or TRBV12-4 and TRBJ1-2; D is possibly TRBD1 (6 bases). Between the trimmed V and J ends, which lost 5 bases and 8 bases, there was a span of 12 bases. The CDR3 runs to 12 residues. The CDR3 coding sequence is TGTGCCAGCAGTACACAGGGACGCGGCTACACCTTC. Its translation: CASSTQGRGYTF.

The chain couples TRBV6-2 or TRBV6-3 to TRBJ2-5, with D perhaps matching TRBD2 (6 bases). V was shortened by 6 bases and J by 1 base, with 15 bases between the two germline ends. Germline CDR1 MNHEY, CDR2 SVGEGT. This CDR3 contains 15 residues. The CDR3 DNA follows: TGTGCCAGCAGCCTAATAGGCGGGACCCAAGAGACCCAGTACTTC. Translating gives CASSLIGGTQETQYF.

This sequence joins TRBV28 and TRBJ1-6; a weak D match, TRBD1 (6 bases). Germline CDR1 is MDHEN and CDR2 is SYDVKM. The CDR3 extends over 17 amino acids. Trimming removed 3 bases at V and 0 bases at J, with 12 bases between. CDR3 in amino acids: CASSLETGSSYNSPLHF. The DNA for the CDR3 is TGTGCCAGCAGTTTGGAAACAGGGAGCTCCTATAATTCACCCCTCCACTTT.

The table lists this clone with a few counts. CDR3 nucleotides: TGTGCCAGCTCTCTAGGACAGGGGGGTTCAGCTGAAGCTTTCTTT. This gives the protein CASSLGQGGSAEAFF. This chain connects TRBV18 to TRBJ1-1; TRBD1 aligns across 10 bases. The CDR3 contains 15 residues. Germline CDR1 reads KGHSH; CDR2 reads LQKENI. V shed 6 bases and J 6 bases; nucleotides not matched to a gene: 10.

This chain links TRBV2 with TRBJ1-6; 7 bases map to TRBD1. The CDR3 has 16 residues. J was trimmed by 10 bases and V by 7 bases; bases with no gene match: 16. Germline V lookup: CDR1 SNHLY, CDR2 FYNNEI. CDR3 sequence (DNA): TGTGCCAGCACGAAGGGCCGGGACAGAACGACCTCACCCCTCCACTTT. Amino acids: CASTKGRDRTTSPLHF.

This clone has only one observation. The chain carries TRBV24-1 and TRBJ1-5; tentative D call: TRBD1 (5 bases). V was cut by 6 bases and J by 1 base, with 9 bases left in between. Per the germline V gene, CDR1 is KGHDR and CDR2 is SFDVKD. The CDR3 loop spans 14 amino acids. As DNA, the CDR3 is TGTGCCACCAGTCGGGCAGGGAGCAATCAGCCCCAGCATTTT. Translation: CATSRAGSNQPQHF.

The chain recombines TRBV19 with TRBJ1-1, with TRBD1 matching over 8 bases. The CDR3 has 18 residues. V lost 0 bases and J lost 6; bases outside the gene matches: 15. From germline, CDR1 is LNHDA and CDR2 SQIVND (reference sequence). The CDR3 nucleotides read TGTGCCAGTAGTATAGAATACGGACAGGGTAGAACTCTGGCTGAAGCTTTCTTT. Its protein is CASSIEYGQGRTLAEAFF.

The V call is TRBV7-9, the J call TRBJ1-2; 9 bases map to TRBD1. The length of the CDR3 is 14 residues. Per the germline V gene, CDR1 is SEHNR and CDR2 is FQNEAQ (reference sequence). J gave up 4 bases and V 5 bases, and 5 bases lay outside the gene matches. CDR3 nucleotide sequence: TGTGCCAGCAGCCCCGGACAGGGGACCTATGGCTACACCTTC. Translated, it gives CASSPGQGTYGYTF. The whole variable domain, filled in from reference TRBV7-9 and TRBJ1-2, reads DTGVSQNPRHKITKRGQNVTFRCDPISEHNRLYWYRQTLGQGPEFLTYFQNEAQLEKSRLLSDRFSAERPKGSFSTLEIQRTEQGDSAMYLCASSPGQGTYGYTFGSGTRLTVV.

The chain uses TRBV7-2 and TRBJ2-3; D is uncertain. The CDR3 sequence is 15 residues long. Trimming pared 2 bases from V and 6 bases from J, leaving 15 bases between. The germline CDR1 and CDR2 sequences are SGHTA and FQGNSA. The CDR3 loop is CASSLYSRSSDTQYF. CDR3 DNA sequence: TGTGCCAGCAGCTTATACTCGCGTAGTAGTGATACGCAGTATTTT.

DNA of the CDR3: TGTGCCTGGAGTGTAGGGACACTCTACAATGAGCAGTTCTTC. Translation gives CAWSVGTLYNEQFF. The chain has TRBV30 and TRBJ2-1; tentatively, D is TRBD1 (6 bases). The CDR3 sequence is 14 residues long. V was shortened by 0 bases and J by 3 bases, with 9 bases between the two germline ends. Germline CDR1 and CDR2: GTSNPN and SVGIG (reference sequence).

J is TRBJ2-2 and V is TRBV11-2, with 10 bases matching TRBD2. Germline lookup yields CDR1 SGHAT and CDR2 FQNNGV. V trimming: 3 bases; J trimming: 1 base; junction bases outside the gene matches: 2. The CDR3 extends over 16 amino acids. The CDR3 region has the DNA TGTGCCAGCAGCTTTTTAGCGGGGGGGAACACCGGGGAGCTGTTTTTT. It codes for CASSFLAGGNTGELFF.

The chain employs TRBV9 and TRBJ2-2; tentative D call: TRBD1 (6 bases). Trimming shortened V by 0 bases and J by 4 bases, and 10 bases separated the two germline ends. Germline assignment: CDR1 SGDLS and CDR2 YYNGEE. There are 15 residues in the CDR3. CDR3 DNA: TGTGCCAGCAGCGTAGGAGGGGGTATCACCGGGGAGCTGTTTTTT. It yields the protein CASSVGGGITGELFF.

The gene calls are TRBV14 and TRBJ1-1; 7 bases line up with TRBD1. Germline values: CDR1 SGHDN, CDR2 FVKESK. The CDR3 is 15 amino acids. V was clipped by 3 bases and J by 1 base; unmatched bases: 5. The CDR3 loop reads CASSQNDRANTEAFF. Here the CDR3 DNA reads TGTGCCAGCAGCCAGAACGACAGGGCGAACACTGAAGCTTTCTTT.

J is TRBJ1-2 and V is TRBV12-3 or TRBV12-4, with 7 positions matching TRBD1. This CDR3 is built from 13 residues. Trimming at V came to 6 bases and at J to 2 bases, leaving 3 bases not matched to a gene. CDR3 sequence (DNA): TGTGCCAGCAGACCGACAGGGAACTATGGCTACACCTTC. This encodes CASRPTGNYGYTF.

CDR3 DNA: TGTGCCAGCAGTGGGTCTCCAGGGGGCCGTGATCAGCCCCAGCATTTT. Amino acids: CASSGSPGGRDQPQHF. J is TRBJ1-5 and V is TRBV6-1; 8 bases agree with TRBD1. Germline V gene sequence: CDR1 MNHNS, CDR2 SASEGT. V was clipped by 4 bases and J by 5 bases; unmatched bases: 10. This CDR3 is built from 16 residues.

The chain's CDR3 is CASSLDGTGRSYGYTF. The DNA for the CDR3 is TGTGCCAGCAGTTTAGACGGGACAGGCCGTAGCTATGGCTACACCTTC. The rearrangement uses TRBV27 and TRBJ1-2, with 8 bases matching TRBD1. The germline gives CDR1 MNHEY, CDR2 SMNVEV (reference sequence). The CDR3 extends over 16 amino acids. Trimming at V came to 2 bases and at J to 4 bases, leaving 9 bases not matched to a gene.

The sample holds one count of this clone. This chain's CDR3 is CASSSPREGETQYF. In nucleotides, the CDR3 is TGTGCCAGCAGCTCTCCCCGGGAGGGAGAGACCCAGTACTTC. The V gene is TRBV5-6, the J gene TRBJ2-5; TRBD2 agrees at 8 bases. The CDR3 sequence is 14 residues long. Per the germline V gene, CDR1 is SGHDT and CDR2 is YYEEEE. Trimming removed 3 bases from V and 4 bases from J; junction bases left unmatched: 5.

J is TRBJ1-2 and V is TRBV28; 10 nucleotides agree with TRBD1. The V and J ends lost 6 bases and 4 bases, in that order; junction bases with no gene match: 11. The CDR3 length is 16 residues. Germline V gene lookup returns CDR1 MDHEN and CDR2 SYDVKM. The CDR3 DNA reads as TGTGCCAGCAGAGGGGACAGGGGAGGGTTTGGCTATGGCTACACCTTC. It codes for CASRGDRGGFGYGYTF.

V gene TRBV4-1 combines with J gene TRBJ1-3; 7 bases align to TRBD1. Germline V gene lookup returns CDR1 MGHRA and CDR2 YSYEKL. The V and J ends lost 1 base and 8 bases, in that order; junction bases with no gene match: 5. CDR3 length equals 14 residues. In nucleotides, the CDR3 is TGCGCCAGCAGCCAAGGGACAGGAGGTGACACCATATATTTT. As protein: CASSQGTGGDTIYF.

There are many counts of this clone. The V and J genes are TRBV7-2 and TRBJ2-1, with D perhaps matching TRBD2 (5 bases). V lost 7 bases, J lost 0 bases, and 10 bases lay in between. The CDR3 has 14 amino acids. The germline V gene has CDR1 SGHTA and CDR2 FQGNSA. CDR3 nucleotides: TGTGCCAGCACCTCGGGGAACTCCTACAATGAGCAGTTCTTC. Translation: CASTSGNSYNEQFF.

This clone was seen many times. V and J are TRBV6-6 and TRBJ2-7; weak D call: TRBD1 (5 bases). The ends were cut back, 2 bases at V and 6 bases at J, with 17 bases in the middle. Per germline, CDR1 MNHNY and CDR2 SVGAGI (reference sequence). The CDR3 is 15 residues long. The CDR3 region is CASSYVGGRAREQYF. The CDR3 nucleotides are TGTGCCAGCAGTTACGTAGGCGGCAGGGCGCGCGAGCAGTACTTC.

Concerning this clone: This may be a read error, as it is one base from a much larger clone. The identical CDR3 is also encoded by other nucleotide sequences in the sample. The chain links TRBV29-1 to TRBJ1-5; possible D gene TRBD1, 6 bases. Trimming took off 6 bases at V and 6 bases at J, with 15 bases between the two ends. Looked up from germline, CDR1 is SQVTM and CDR2 is ANQGSEA. The CDR3 extends over 13 amino acids. In nucleotides, the CDR3 is TGCAGCGTATCCGGGGAGGGGGGTCAGCCCCAGCATTTT. Its translation: CSVSGEGGQPQHF.

The rearrangement joins TRBV5-4 to TRBJ1-2; D may be TRBD1 (5 bases). The CDR3 contains 13 residues. V was cut by 0 bases and J by 2 bases, with 5 bases left in between. Germline V gives CDR1 SGHNT, CDR2 YYREEE (reference sequence). The CDR3 loop is CASSLAGNYGYTF. The CDR3 coding sequence is TGTGCCAGCAGCTTGGCAGGGAACTATGGCTACACCTTC. Full variable domain (remainder filled in from reference TRBV5-4 and TRBJ1-2): ETGVTQSPTHLIKTRGQQVTLRCSSQSGHNTVSWYQQALGQGPQFIFQYYREEENGRGNFPPRFSGLQFPNYSSELNVNALELDDSALYLCASSLAGNYGYTFGSGTRLTVV.

The chain is built from TRBV12-5 and TRBJ1-5; D gene ambiguous. V lost 6 bases and J lost 2, with 14 bases in between. The CDR3 spans 15 residues. Germline V gene sequence: CDR1 LGHNT, CDR2 FRNRAP. The CDR3 loop reads CASGGDTQGNQPQHF. The CDR3 nucleotides are TGTGCTAGTGGCGGGGATACTCAGGGCAATCAGCCCCAGCATTTT.